This T cell receptor beta chain is drawn from a study of blood T cell repertoires in COVID-19. On the study more broadly: Samples representing acute and convalescent COVID-19 were sourced from the United States, Italy and Spain. Sources were T cells, B-cell-depleted T cells, or PBMCs; the material itself was cDNA or gDNA.

V was pared by 10 bases and J by 4 bases, with 19 bases between. CDR3 length: 14 residues. CDR1 is LNHDA, CDR2 SQIVND, per germline (reference sequence). Per the study methods: Nucleated cell number was recorded as an estimate derived from reference gene primer amplification. The table came from immunoSEQ multiplex PCR; TCRdb's copy has only in-frame clones and leaves some out. D and trimming were read from the DNA, whereas the V and J calls and clone size are those reported in that table. This table holds about 47,000 clones, about 90% found once. The sequenced material came from peripheral blood. This receptor was identified in a man aged 70 or older with active COVID-19. This rearrangement joins TRBV19 to TRBJ1-2, with D unclear. CDR3 sequence reads: CATREDGASYGYTF. As DNA, the CDR3 is TGTGCCACCCGGGAGGACGGAGCTTCCTATGGCTACACCTTC.